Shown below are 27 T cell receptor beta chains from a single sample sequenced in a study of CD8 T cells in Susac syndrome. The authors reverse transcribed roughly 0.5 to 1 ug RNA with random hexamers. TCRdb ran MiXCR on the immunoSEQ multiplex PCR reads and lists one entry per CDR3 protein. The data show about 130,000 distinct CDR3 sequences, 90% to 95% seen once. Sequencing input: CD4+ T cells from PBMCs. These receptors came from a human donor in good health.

The CDR3 nucleotides are TGTGCCAGCAGTGCGGACAGTCACTACACCTTC. This encodes CASSADSHYTF. The rearrangement links TRBV2 to TRBJ1-2; D might be TRBD1 (6 bases). This CDR3 has 11 residues. Trimming cost V 4 bases and J 10 bases, with 10 bases left between them. Germline V lookup: CDR1 SNHLY, CDR2 FYNNEI. The whole variable domain, filled in from reference TRBV2 and TRBJ1-2, reads EPEVTQTPSHQVTQMGQEVILRCVPISNHLYFYWYRQILGQKVEFLVSFYNNEISEKSEIFDDQFSVERPDGSNFTLKIRSTKLEDSAMYFCASSADSHYTFGSGTRLTVV.

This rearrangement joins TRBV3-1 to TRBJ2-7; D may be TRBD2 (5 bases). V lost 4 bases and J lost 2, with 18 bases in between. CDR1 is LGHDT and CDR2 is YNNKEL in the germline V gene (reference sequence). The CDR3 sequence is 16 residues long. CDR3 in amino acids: CASSRDQSGGPYEQYF. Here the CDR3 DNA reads TGTGCCAGCAGCCGAGATCAGTCAGGAGGACCCTACGAGCAGTACTTC.

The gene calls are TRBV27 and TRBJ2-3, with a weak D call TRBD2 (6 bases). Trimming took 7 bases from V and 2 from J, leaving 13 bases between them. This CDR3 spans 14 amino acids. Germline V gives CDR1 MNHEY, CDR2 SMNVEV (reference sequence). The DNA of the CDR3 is TGTGCCAGCACATTACGCGGGATCACAGATACGCAGTATTTT. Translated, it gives CASTLRGITDTQYF.

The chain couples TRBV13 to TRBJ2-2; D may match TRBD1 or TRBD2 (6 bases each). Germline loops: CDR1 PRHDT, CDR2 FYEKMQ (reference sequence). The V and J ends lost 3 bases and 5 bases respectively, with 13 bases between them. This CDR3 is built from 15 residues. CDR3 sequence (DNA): TGTGCCAGCAGCTTCAGGGGAAGCGGGACCGGGGAGCTGTTTTTT. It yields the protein CASSFRGSGTGELFF.

The CDR3 DNA sequence: TGCAGCGTTCGGTGGCAGGGACTTAATACGCAGTATTTT. This sequence encodes CSVRWQGLNTQYF. V gene TRBV29-1 combines with J gene TRBJ2-3; D perhaps matches TRBD2 (6 bases). V lost 5 bases and J lost 7, with 16 bases in between. The CDR3 consists of 13 residues. The germline gives CDR1 SQVTM, CDR2 ANQGSEA.

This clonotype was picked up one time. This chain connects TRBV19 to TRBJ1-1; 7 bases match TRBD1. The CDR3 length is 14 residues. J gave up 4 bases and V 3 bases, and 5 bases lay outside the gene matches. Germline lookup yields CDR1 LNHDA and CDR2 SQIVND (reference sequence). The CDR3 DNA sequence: TGTGCCAGTAGTATGAAGGGGGCGCGCACTGAAGCTTTCTTT. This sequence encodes CASSMKGARTEAFF.

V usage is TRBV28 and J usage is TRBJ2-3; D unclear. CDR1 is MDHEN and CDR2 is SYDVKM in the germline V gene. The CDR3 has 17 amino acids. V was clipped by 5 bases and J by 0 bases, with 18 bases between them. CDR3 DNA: TGTGCCAGCAGTCCATCGCAATCTGCCTCTAGCACAGATACGCAGTATTTT. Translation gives CASSPSQSASSTDTQYF.

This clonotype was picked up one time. The CDR3 region is CASSFGDGPRETQYF. CDR3 sequence (DNA): TGCGCCAGCAGCTTCGGCGACGGTCCGAGAGAGACCCAGTACTTC. The rearrangement uses TRBV5-1 and TRBJ2-5; unclear D gene. Germline V lookup: CDR1 SGHRS, CDR2 YFSETQ. The CDR3 loop spans 15 amino acids. V lost 2 bases and J 4 bases, leaving 15 bases between the germline ends.

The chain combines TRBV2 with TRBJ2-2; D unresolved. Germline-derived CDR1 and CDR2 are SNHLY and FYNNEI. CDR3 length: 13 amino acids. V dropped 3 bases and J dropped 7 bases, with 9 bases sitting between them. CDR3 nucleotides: TGTGCCAGCAGTGATAATTCCTTCGGGGAGCTGTTTTTT. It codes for CASSDNSFGELFF. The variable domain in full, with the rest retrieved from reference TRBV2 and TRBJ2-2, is EPEVTQTPSHQVTQMGQEVILRCVPISNHLYFYWYRQILGQKVEFLVSFYNNEISEKSEIFDDQFSVERPDGSNFTLKIRSTKLEDSAMYFCASSDNSFGELFFGEGSRLTVL.

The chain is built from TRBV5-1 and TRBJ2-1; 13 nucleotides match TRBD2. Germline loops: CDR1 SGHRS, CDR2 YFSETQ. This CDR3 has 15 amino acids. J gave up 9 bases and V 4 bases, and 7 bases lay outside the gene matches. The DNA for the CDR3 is TGCGCCAGCAGCCAACTAGCGGGAGGGCTGGGTGAGCAGTTCTTC. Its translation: CASSQLAGGLGEQFF.

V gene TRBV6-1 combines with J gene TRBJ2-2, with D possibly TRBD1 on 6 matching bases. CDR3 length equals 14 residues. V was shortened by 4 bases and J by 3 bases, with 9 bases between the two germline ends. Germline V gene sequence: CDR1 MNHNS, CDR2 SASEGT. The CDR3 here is CASSGQAYTGELFF. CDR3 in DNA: TGTGCCAGCAGTGGACAGGCCTACACCGGGGAGCTGTTTTTT.

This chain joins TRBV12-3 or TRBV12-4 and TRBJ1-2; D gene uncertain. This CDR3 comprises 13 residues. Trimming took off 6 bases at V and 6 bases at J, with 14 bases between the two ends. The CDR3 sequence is CASSSPAANGYTF. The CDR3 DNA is TGTGCCAGCAGCTCGCCGGCAGCAAATGGCTACACCTTC.

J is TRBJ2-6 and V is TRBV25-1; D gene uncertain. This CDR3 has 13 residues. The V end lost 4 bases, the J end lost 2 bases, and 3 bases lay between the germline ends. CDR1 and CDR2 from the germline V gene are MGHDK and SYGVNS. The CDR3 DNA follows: TGTGCCAGCAGTGTGCCTGGGGCCAACGTCCTGACTTTC. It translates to CASSVPGANVLTF.

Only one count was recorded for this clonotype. As DNA, the CDR3 is TGTGCCAGCAGCCAGGACAGGGGCGAGCAGTACTTC. Translation gives CASSQDRGEQYF. This rearrangement joins TRBV3-1 to TRBJ2-7, with 9 bases matching TRBD1. Germline lookup yields CDR1 LGHDT and CDR2 YNNKEL (reference sequence). J was trimmed by 6 bases and V by 3 bases; bases with no gene match: 0. The CDR3 covers 12 residues.

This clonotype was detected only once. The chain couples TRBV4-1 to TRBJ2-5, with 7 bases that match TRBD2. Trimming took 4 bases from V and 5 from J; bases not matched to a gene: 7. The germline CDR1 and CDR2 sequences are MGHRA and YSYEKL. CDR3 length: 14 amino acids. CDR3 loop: CASSRREGSETQYF. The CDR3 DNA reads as TGCGCCAGCAGCCGAAGGGAGGGGTCGGAGACCCAGTACTTC.

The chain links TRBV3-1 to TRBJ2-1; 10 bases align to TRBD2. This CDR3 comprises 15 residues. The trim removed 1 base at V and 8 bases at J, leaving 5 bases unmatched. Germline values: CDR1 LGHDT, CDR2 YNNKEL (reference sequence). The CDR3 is CASSQAAGGWDEQFF. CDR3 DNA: TGTGCCAGCAGCCAAGCAGCGGGAGGGTGGGATGAGCAGTTCTTC.

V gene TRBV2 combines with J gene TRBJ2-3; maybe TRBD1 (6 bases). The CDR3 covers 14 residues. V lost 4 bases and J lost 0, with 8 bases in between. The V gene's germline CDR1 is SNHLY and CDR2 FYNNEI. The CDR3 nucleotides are TGTGCCAGCAGTGGGACAGCTAGCACAGATACGCAGTATTTT. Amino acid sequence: CASSGTASTDTQYF.

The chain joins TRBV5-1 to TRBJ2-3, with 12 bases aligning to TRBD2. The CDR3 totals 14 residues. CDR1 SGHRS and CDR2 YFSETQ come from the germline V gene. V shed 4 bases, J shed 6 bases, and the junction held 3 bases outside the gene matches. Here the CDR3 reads CASSTSGRMDTQYF. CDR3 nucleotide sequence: TGCGCCAGCAGCACTAGCGGGAGGATGGATACGCAGTATTTT.

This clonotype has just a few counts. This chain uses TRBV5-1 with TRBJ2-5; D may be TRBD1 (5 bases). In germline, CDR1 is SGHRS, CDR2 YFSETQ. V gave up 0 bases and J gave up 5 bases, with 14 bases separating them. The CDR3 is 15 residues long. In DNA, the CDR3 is TGCGCCAGCAGCTTGGCGGGCAGGGAAACGGAGACCCAGTACTTC. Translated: CASSLAGRETETQYF.

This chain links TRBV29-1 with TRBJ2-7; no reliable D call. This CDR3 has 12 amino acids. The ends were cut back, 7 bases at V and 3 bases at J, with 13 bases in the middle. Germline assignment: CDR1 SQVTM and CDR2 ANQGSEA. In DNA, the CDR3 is TGCAGCGCCTCCCCGACGGGCTACGAGCAGTACTTC. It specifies CSASPTGYEQYF.

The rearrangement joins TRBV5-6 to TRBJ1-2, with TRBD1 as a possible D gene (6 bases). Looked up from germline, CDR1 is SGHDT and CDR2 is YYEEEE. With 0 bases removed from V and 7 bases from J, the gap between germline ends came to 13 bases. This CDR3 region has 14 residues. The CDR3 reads CASSLDQGRGGYTF. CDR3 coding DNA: TGTGCCAGCAGCTTGGATCAGGGGCGAGGTGGCTACACCTTC.

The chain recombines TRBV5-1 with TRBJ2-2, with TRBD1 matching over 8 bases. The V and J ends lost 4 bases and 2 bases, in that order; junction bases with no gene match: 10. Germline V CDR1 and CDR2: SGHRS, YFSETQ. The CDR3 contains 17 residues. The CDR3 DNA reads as TGCGCCAGCAGCCCAGGGGGCGCGTTCAGCAACACCGGGGAGCTGTTTTTT. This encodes CASSPGGAFSNTGELFF.

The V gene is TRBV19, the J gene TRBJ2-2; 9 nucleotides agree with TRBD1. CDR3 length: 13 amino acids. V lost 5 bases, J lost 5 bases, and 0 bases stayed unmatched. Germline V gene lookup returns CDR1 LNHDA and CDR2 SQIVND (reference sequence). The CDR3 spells CASSGQGTGELFF. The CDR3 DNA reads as TGTGCCAGTAGTGGACAGGGGACCGGGGAGCTGTTTTTT.

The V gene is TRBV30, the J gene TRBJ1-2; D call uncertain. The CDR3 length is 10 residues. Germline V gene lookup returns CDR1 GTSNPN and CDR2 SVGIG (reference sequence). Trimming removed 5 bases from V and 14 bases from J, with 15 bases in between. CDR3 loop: CAWDGIVGTF. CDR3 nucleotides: TGTGCCTGGGACGGGATAGTAGGAACCTTC.

As DNA, the CDR3 is TGTGCCAGCAGCTTGGCCTGGAGACAGGGGTTCTCCGGGGAGCTGTTTTTT. It yields the protein CASSLAWRQGFSGELFF. The chain recombines TRBV5-4 with TRBJ2-2, with TRBD1 identical over 8 bases. Germline lookup yields CDR1 SGHNT and CDR2 YYREEE (reference sequence). The CDR3 is 17 amino acids. V was clipped by 0 bases and J by 6 bases; unmatched bases: 10.

The CDR3 DNA reads as TGCGCCAGCAGCCAAGATAGAAGAGAGCTGGCGGATACGCAGTATTTT. Protein: CASSQDRRELADTQYF. The gene calls are TRBV4-1 and TRBJ2-3; D gene unclear. V was cut by 0 bases and J by 6 bases, with 16 bases left in between. This CDR3 comprises 16 residues. CDR1 and CDR2 from the germline V gene are MGHRA and YSYEKL.

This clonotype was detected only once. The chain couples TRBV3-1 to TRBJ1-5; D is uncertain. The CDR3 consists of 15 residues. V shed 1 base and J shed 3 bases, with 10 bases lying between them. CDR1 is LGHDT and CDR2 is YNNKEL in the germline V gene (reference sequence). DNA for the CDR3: TGTGCCAGCAGCCAAGGAGTCATCCCCAATCAGCCCCAGCATTTT. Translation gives CASSQGVIPNQPQHF.